The clone carrying this TCR beta chain was found many times. Its antigen is not identified. cDNA molecules, individually, were tagged with unique molecular identifiers. TCRdb recomputed calls from the 5' RACE reads with MiXCR, one row per CDR3 protein. The sample holds 25,000 to 35,000 distinct CDR3 sequences, 3.5% to 5.5% seen once. The sample is drawn from a study of early T cells in non-severe SARS-CoV-2 infection. Broader study findings: Anti-spike CD8 responses were favored by VDJdb matching, which missed private and CD4 specificities.

V dropped 5 bases and J dropped 4 bases, with 7 bases sitting between them. CDR1 and CDR2 from the germline V gene are KGHDR and SFDVKD. The CDR3 consists of 12 residues. This chain connects TRBV24-1 to TRBJ1-2; D unresolved. This clonotype originated in an adult who was a healthcare worker with PCR-confirmed SARS-CoV-2 infection or an uninfected control (not recorded which). The sequenced sample was whole blood, obtained at baseline. CDR3 loop: CATSGASYGYTF. The DNA for the CDR3 is TGTGCCACCAGTGGAGCGAGCTATGGCTACACCTTC.